A single sample gave rise to the 5 T cell receptor beta chains below, sequenced in a study of cytomegalovirus exposure and HLA in healthy donors. A multiplex PCR was run with 60 Vbeta primers and 13 Jbeta primers. Assay used: immunoSEQ multiplex PCR; TCRdb lists only in-frame clones, some missing. The table records approximately 170,000 clones, roughly 72% of them present only once. Sequenced input: PBMCs. All receptors come from a young woman in good health and CMV-seropositive.

This chain uses TRBV4-3 with TRBJ2-1; D might be TRBD2 (6 bases). This CDR3 has 15 amino acids. Germline V CDR1 and CDR2: LGHNA, YSLEER. The ends were cut back, 0 bases at V and 6 bases at J, with 12 bases in the middle. The CDR3 DNA is TGCGCCAGCAGCCAAGACGCGGACTACCTCAATGAGCAGTTCTTC. Its translation: CASSQDADYLNEQFF.

The V gene is TRBV7-2, the J gene TRBJ1-5; no reliable D call. The CDR3 loop spans 14 amino acids. V lost 8 bases and J 4 bases, leaving 15 bases between the germline ends. Germline CDR1 SGHTA, CDR2 FQGNSA. The CDR3 DNA sequence: TGTGCCAGCGCCCGAATGTTACAGAATCAGCCCCAGCATTTT. As protein: CASARMLQNQPQHF.

V gene TRBV18 combines with J gene TRBJ1-6; TRBD1 matches at 8 bases. J lost 10 bases, V lost 3 bases, and 5 bases had no gene match. The germline gives CDR1 KGHSH, CDR2 LQKENI. There are 14 residues in the CDR3. The CDR3 spells CASSPDRERSPLHF. The CDR3 nucleotides read TGTGCCAGCTCACCGGACAGGGAGCGCTCACCCCTCCACTTT.

The chain links TRBV29-1 to TRBJ1-2, with TRBD1 matching over 7 bases. In germline, CDR1 is SQVTM, CDR2 ANQGSEA. The V gene end was trimmed by 8 bases and the J gene end by 5 bases; junction bases not matched to a gene: 8. This CDR3 is 12 amino acids long. In DNA, the CDR3 is TGCAGCACTGGGGAGACAGGGTATGGCTACACCTTC. Residues: CSTGETGYGYTF.

The chain uses TRBV5-1 and TRBJ1-1; D possibly corresponds to TRBD1 (6 bases). The germline V gene has CDR1 SGHRS and CDR2 YFSETQ. V was cut by 2 bases and J by 4 bases, with 9 bases left in between. The CDR3 contains 13 residues. CDR3 sequence: CASSLQGRTEAFF. CDR3 DNA sequence: TGCGCCAGCAGCTTACAGGGTCGCACTGAAGCTTTCTTT.